This T cell receptor (beta chain) was obtained from a study of glioma-infiltrating T cells after dendritic cell vaccination. Looking at the study overall: Between the early 2000s and the early 2010s, patients got autologous tumor lysate-pulsed dendritic cell vaccines. Autologous tumor lysate was loaded overnight onto monocyte-derived dendritic cells grown less than 8 days with IL-4 and GM-CSF.

Noted time point: after dendritic cell vaccination, including at tumor progression/relapse. Fresh-frozen tumor tissue and more than two years of survival data were available for all. Blood PBMC samples: pre-vaccination, two weeks post third vaccination, and at tumor progression. V lost 6 bases and J 3 bases, leaving 12 bases between the germline ends. Germline CDR1 is ENHRY and CDR2 is SYGVKD. This CDR3 is built from 14 residues. Method: immunoSEQ multiplex PCR; TCRdb's copy keeps in-frame clones and lacks some. The sample includes 85,000 to 100,000 clones, more than 70% of them seen just once. The sample holds a few counts of this clone.

This TCR was recovered from a human donor with glioblastoma. This material consisted of blood, taken after dendritic cell vaccination. J is TRBJ2-4 and V is TRBV10-3, with D tentatively TRBD2 (5 bases). The CDR3 loop is CAIRAEGGKNIQYF. The CDR3, as DNA: TGTGCCATCAGAGCTGAGGGCGGCAAAAACATTCAGTACTTC.